This T cell receptor (beta chain) was sequenced during a study of shared clonotypes between healthy human individuals. CDR1 and CDR2 from the germline V gene are MGHRA and YSYEKL. The V gene lost 5 bases and the J gene lost 0 bases, with 14 bases spanning the gap. CDR3 length equals 17 residues. Naive CD8 cells were CD45RO-negative, positively selected for CCR7, excluding terminally differentiated effector memory CD45RA+ cells. The protocol was immunoSEQ multiplex PCR, while the TCRdb copy is restricted to in-frame clones and leaves out a portion. The sample includes hundreds of thousands of clones, 90% to 95% of them seen just once.

This receptor was identified in a young man in good health. The source material was naive CD8+ T cells sorted from blood. V and J are TRBV4-1 and TRBJ2-6; a weak D match, TRBD2 (6 bases). The CDR3 reads CASSFREFFSGANVLTF. The CDR3 DNA sequence: TGCGCCAGCAGCTTTCGGGAGTTTTTCTCTGGGGCCAACGTCCTGACTTTC.